Following are 22 T cell receptor beta chains from one sample sequenced in a study of blood T cell repertoires in COVID-19. Some clones are missing from TCRdb's copy, which holds only in-frame ones; the method was immunoSEQ multiplex PCR. The repertoire has about 220,000 clones, 75% to 90% of them found once; the top ten carry about 3.3%. Sequencing input: PBMCs or T cells enriched from blood (not recorded which). These receptors were taken from a woman aged 18-29 years in a cohort exposed to, infected with or recovered from COVID-19 (not recorded which).

The chain links TRBV6-2 or TRBV6-3 to TRBJ1-5, with TRBD1 as a possible D gene (5 bases). This CDR3 has 16 residues. Trimming shortened V by 4 bases and J by 7 bases, and 20 bases separated the two germline ends. Germline CDR1 is MNHEY and CDR2 is SVGEGT. The CDR3 DNA follows: TGTGCCAGCAGTTCGGGGGGGGTTGGGCCACGACAGCCCCAGCATTTT. This gives the protein CASSSGGVGPRQPQHF.

The chain has TRBV4-1 and TRBJ2-3, with 12 bases fitting TRBD2. CDR3 size: 17 residues. Looked up from germline, CDR1 is MGHRA and CDR2 is YSYEKL. Trimming cost V 3 bases and J 3 bases; bases outside gene matches: 7. The CDR3 region is CASSQGLAGGLTDTQYF. CDR3 nucleotide sequence: TGCGCCAGCAGCCAGGGTCTAGCGGGAGGGCTGACAGATACGCAGTATTTT.

V usage is TRBV27 and J usage is TRBJ2-7; weak D call: TRBD2 (6 bases). This CDR3 spans 12 amino acids. Trimming left V 4 bases short and J 6 bases short, with 10 bases between. Germline CDR1 and CDR2: MNHEY and SMNVEV (reference sequence). CDR3 sequence reads: CASSSLGGEQYF. In DNA form, the CDR3 reads TGTGCCAGCAGTTCCCTGGGGGGCGAGCAGTACTTC.

V and J are TRBV2 and TRBJ1-1; D call uncertain. This CDR3 spans 14 amino acids. V was shortened by 3 bases and J by 0 bases, with 8 bases between the two germline ends. Germline lookup yields CDR1 SNHLY and CDR2 FYNNEI. The CDR3 protein is CASSDSNLNTEAFF. The DNA for the CDR3 is TGTGCCAGCAGTGATAGCAATTTGAACACTGAAGCTTTCTTT. The variable domain in full, with the rest retrieved from reference TRBV2 and TRBJ1-1, is EPEVTQTPSHQVTQMGQEVILRCVPISNHLYFYWYRQILGQKVEFLVSFYNNEISEKSEIFDDQFSVERPDGSNFTLKIRSTKLEDSAMYFCASSDSNLNTEAFFGQGTRLTVV.

In regard to this clone: The identical CDR3 is also encoded by other nucleotide sequences in the sample. The chain uses TRBV18 and TRBJ1-2; TRBD1 matches at 8 bases. Germline CDR1 and CDR2: KGHSH and LQKENI. V was clipped by 4 bases and J by 5 bases; unmatched bases: 3. The CDR3 sequence is 13 residues long. The CDR3 is CASSLQGDYGYTF. CDR3 DNA: TGTGCCAGCTCACTACAGGGGGATTATGGCTACACCTTC.

The sample holds one count of this clone. In nucleotides, the CDR3 is TGTGCCAGCAGTTTCGCTGGGCCCCATAATTCACCCCTCCACTTT. Its translation is CASSFAGPHNSPLHF. This chain uses TRBV6-5 with TRBJ1-6, with D unresolved. Looked up from germline, CDR1 is MNHEY and CDR2 is SVGAGI. The CDR3 is made up of 15 amino acids. Trimming stripped 4 bases from V and 5 bases from J, with 12 bases between.

The chain employs TRBV6-2 or TRBV6-3 and TRBJ1-3; perhaps TRBD1 as D (6 bases). This CDR3 is 13 amino acids long. Germline V gene lookup returns CDR1 MNHEY and CDR2 SVGEGT. The V end was cut by 4 bases, the J end by 9 bases, with 13 bases between. For the CDR3, the DNA is TGTGCCAGCAGTTGGGGCAGGGGATCCACCATATATTTT. It yields the protein CASSWGRGSTIYF.

V gene TRBV9 combines with J gene TRBJ2-6; D is perhaps TRBD1 (7 bases). The CDR3 runs to 19 residues. V lost 2 bases and J lost 0, with 18 bases in between. In germline, CDR1 is SGDLS, CDR2 YYNGEE. As DNA, the CDR3 is TGTGCCAGCAGCGTCTGGAGGGACAGACCGAGCTCTGGGGCCAACGTCCTGACTTTC. Translation gives CASSVWRDRPSSGANVLTF.

The V call is TRBV5-4, the J call TRBJ2-7, with 8 bases fitting TRBD2. This CDR3 contains 16 residues. The germline CDR1 and CDR2 sequences are SGHNT and YYREEE (reference sequence). Trimming removed 4 bases from V and 2 bases from J; junction bases left unmatched: 11. The CDR3 DNA reads TGTGCCAGCAGCGGCAGAGTCTCAGCGGGAGCCTACGAGCAGTACTTC. Protein: CASSGRVSAGAYEQYF.

The chain links TRBV10-3 to TRBJ1-1; 7 bases agree with TRBD1. The CDR3 length is 14 residues. Germline V lookup: CDR1 ENHRY, CDR2 SYGVKD. Trimming took 4 bases from V and 7 from J; bases not matched to a gene: 9. The CDR3 bases are TGTGCCATCAGTGTCCAAGAGACAGGGAGTGAAGCTTTCTTT. Translated: CAISVQETGSEAFF.

This clone has more than one count but fewer than ten. V gene TRBV5-5 combines with J gene TRBJ1-2; tentatively, D is TRBD1 (6 bases). Germline V gene sequence: CDR1 SGHKS, CDR2 YYEKEE (reference sequence). The CDR3 contains 16 residues. V was shortened by 0 bases and J by 8 bases, with 20 bases between the two germline ends. This CDR3 reads CASSLVGGGPLGGYTF. The CDR3 region has the DNA TGTGCCAGCAGCTTGGTGGGAGGGGGACCCCTGGGCGGCTACACCTTC.

The chain joins TRBV7-8 to TRBJ2-1, with TRBD2 identical over 9 bases. CDR3 length: 16 residues. V dropped 2 bases and J dropped 6; count of bases not matched to a gene: 8. Germline V lookup: CDR1 SGHVS, CDR2 FQNEAQ. The CDR3 reads CASSLLIAGAGNEQFF. The DNA of the CDR3 is TGTGCCAGCAGCTTACTAATAGCGGGAGCAGGCAATGAGCAGTTCTTC.

CDR3 sequence: CASSITGTGTTEAFF. For the CDR3, the DNA is TGCGCCAGCAGCATTACCGGGACAGGGACCACTGAAGCTTTCTTT. The gene calls are TRBV4-1 and TRBJ1-1; 9 bases are a match to TRBD1. The germline gives CDR1 MGHRA, CDR2 YSYEKL. The length of the CDR3 is 15 residues. J was trimmed by 4 bases and V by 5 bases; bases with no gene match: 8.

The rearrangement joins TRBV7-3 to TRBJ2-1; 8 nucleotides line up with TRBD2. After removal of 6 bases from V and 4 bases from J, the junction contained 8 bases not matched to a gene. CDR3 length: 15 residues. Germline values: CDR1 SGHTA, CDR2 FQGTGA. CDR3 sequence reads: CASRPRGGSYNEQFF. CDR3 nucleotides: TGTGCCAGCAGACCCCGGGGGGGCAGTTACAATGAGCAGTTCTTC. Full variable domain (rest looked up from reference TRBV7-3 and TRBJ2-1): GAGVSQTPSNKVTEKGKYVELRCDPISGHTALYWYRQSLGQGPEFLIYFQGTGAADDSGLPNDRFFAVRPEGSVSTLKIQRTERGDSAVYLCASRPRGGSYNEQFFGPGTRLTVL.

The chain carries TRBV27 and TRBJ1-5, with D uncertain. CDR1 MNHEY and CDR2 SMNVEV come from the germline V gene (reference sequence). Trimming removed 4 bases from V and 6 bases from J, with 7 bases in between. This CDR3 has 12 residues. CDR3 nucleotides: TGTGCCAGCAGTTACAGCGGTCAGCCCCAGCATTTT. As protein: CASSYSGQPQHF.

This chain joins TRBV11-3 and TRBJ1-4; D unresolved. The V end was cut by 3 bases, the J end by 8 bases, with 10 bases between. CDR1 and CDR2 (germline): SGHNT, YENEEA. The CDR3 runs to 13 residues. CDR3: CASSFFGEEKLFF. The CDR3 DNA reads TGTGCCAGCAGCTTCTTCGGGGAAGAAAAACTGTTTTTT.

The sample holds a few counts of this clone. The J gene is TRBJ2-1, the V gene TRBV6-4; TRBD2 is a possible D gene (5 bases). The CDR3 loop spans 16 amino acids. Germline-derived CDR1 and CDR2 are MRHNA and SNTAGT. The V gene lost 0 bases and the J gene lost 0 bases, with 9 bases spanning the gap. Here the CDR3 DNA reads TGTGCCAGCAGTGACTCTGAGCGGACCTCCTACAATGAGCAGTTCTTC. Its translation is CASSDSERTSYNEQFF.

V usage is TRBV18 and J usage is TRBJ1-6, with D possibly TRBD1 on 5 matching bases. Germline assignment: CDR1 KGHSH and CDR2 LQKENI. The ends were cut back, 6 bases at V and 7 bases at J, with 19 bases in the middle. This CDR3 is 16 amino acids long. CDR3 sequence (DNA): TGTGCCAGCTCTCTGGGGGGACGCCCGGAGAATTCACCCCTCCACTTT. It specifies CASSLGGRPENSPLHF.

CDR3 nucleotide sequence: TGTGCCAGCAGCACAAACAGGGGAACTAATGAAAAACTGTTTTTT. Protein: CASSTNRGTNEKLFF. The V and J genes are TRBV5-4 and TRBJ1-4, with 7 bases matching TRBD1. The CDR3 extends over 15 amino acids. The V gene's germline CDR1 is SGHNT and CDR2 YYREEE (reference sequence). With 4 bases clipped from V and 1 base from J, the junction kept 4 bases outside the gene matches. Complete variable domain (other parts from reference TRBV5-4 and TRBJ1-4): ETGVTQSPTHLIKTRGQQVTLRCSSQSGHNTVSWYQQALGQGPQFIFQYYREEENGRGNFPPRFSGLQFPNYSSELNVNALELDDSALYLCASSTNRGTNEKLFFGSGTQLSVL.

There are a few counts of this clone. This chain joins TRBV5-1 and TRBJ2-2; 8 bases agree with TRBD1. CDR1 SGHRS and CDR2 YFSETQ come from the germline V gene. There are 13 residues in the CDR3. V lost 9 bases to trimming and J lost 7 bases; unmatched junction nucleotides: 8. Written as DNA, the CDR3 is TGCGCCACCGAGACAGGGGTGAACGGGGAGCTGTTTTTT. Translation: CATETGVNGELFF.

This clone came up once. The chain links TRBV9 to TRBJ2-1; maybe TRBD1 (6 bases). Germline CDR1 is SGDLS and CDR2 is YYNGEE. CDR3 length: 15 residues. V was clipped by 0 bases and J by 4 bases, with 11 bases between them. The CDR3 bases are TGTGCCAGCAGCGTAGAAATGGGGGCGTACAATGAGCAGTTCTTC. It yields the protein CASSVEMGAYNEQFF.

The rearrangement links TRBV27 to TRBJ2-2; 13 bases match TRBD2. CDR1 is MNHEY, CDR2 SMNVEV, per germline (reference sequence). J gave up 2 bases and V 4 bases, and 10 bases lay outside the gene matches. This CDR3 has 19 residues. CDR3: CASSSMRLAGGLNTGELFF. CDR3 DNA sequence: TGTGCCAGCAGTTCGATGAGACTAGCGGGAGGCCTCAACACCGGGGAGCTGTTTTTT.